The T cell receptor beta chain described here comes from a study of CD8 T cells in Susac syndrome. CDR1 GTSNPN and CDR2 SVGIG come from the germline V gene (reference sequence). V dropped 0 bases and J dropped 8 bases, with 10 bases sitting between them. This CDR3 region has 12 residues. RNA, at about 0.45 to 1 ug, was reverse transcribed with random hexamers. The method of amplification for TCR beta CDR3 was immunoSEQ multiplex PCR, covering 54 Vbeta and 13 Jbeta. TCRdb re-called the immunoSEQ multiplex PCR reads through MiXCR, storing one row per CDR3 protein. This sample carries under 150,000 distinct CDR3 sequences, roughly 80% of them seen once, and the ten largest clones take 0.51%.

The TCR sequence derives from a human donor with multiple sclerosis. Sample: CD8+ T cells from PBMCs. This chain connects TRBV30 to TRBJ1-1; D is possibly TRBD1 (6 bases). CDR3 nucleotide sequence: TGTGCCTGGAGTGTCCGGGACAAAGAAGCTTTCTTT. Protein sequence: CAWSVRDKEAFF.